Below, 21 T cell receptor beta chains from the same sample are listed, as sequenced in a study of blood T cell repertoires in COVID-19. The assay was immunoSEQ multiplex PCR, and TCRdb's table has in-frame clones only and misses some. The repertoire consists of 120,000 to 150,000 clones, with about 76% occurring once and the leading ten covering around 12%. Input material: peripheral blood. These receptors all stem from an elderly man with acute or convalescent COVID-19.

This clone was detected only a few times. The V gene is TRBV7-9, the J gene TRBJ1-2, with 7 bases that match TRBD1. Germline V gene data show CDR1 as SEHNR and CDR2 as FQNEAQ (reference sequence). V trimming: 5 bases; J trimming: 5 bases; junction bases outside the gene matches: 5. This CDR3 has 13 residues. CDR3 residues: CASSIRQGYGYTF. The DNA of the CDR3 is TGTGCCAGCAGCATTCGACAGGGTTATGGCTACACCTTC.

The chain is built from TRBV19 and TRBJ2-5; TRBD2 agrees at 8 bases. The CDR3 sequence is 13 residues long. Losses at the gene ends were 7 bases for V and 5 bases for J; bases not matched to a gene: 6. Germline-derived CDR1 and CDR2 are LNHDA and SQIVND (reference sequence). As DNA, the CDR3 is TGTGCCAGTAAGCCACTAGCGGAGGAGACCCAGTACTTC. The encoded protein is CASKPLAEETQYF.

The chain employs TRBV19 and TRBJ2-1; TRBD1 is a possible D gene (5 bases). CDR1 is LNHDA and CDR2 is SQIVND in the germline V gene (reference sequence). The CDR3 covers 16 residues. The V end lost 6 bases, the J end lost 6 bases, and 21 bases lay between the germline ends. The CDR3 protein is CASRPRGLETSNEQFF. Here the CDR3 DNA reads TGTGCCAGTAGACCTAGGGGCCTAGAGACCTCCAATGAGCAGTTCTTC.

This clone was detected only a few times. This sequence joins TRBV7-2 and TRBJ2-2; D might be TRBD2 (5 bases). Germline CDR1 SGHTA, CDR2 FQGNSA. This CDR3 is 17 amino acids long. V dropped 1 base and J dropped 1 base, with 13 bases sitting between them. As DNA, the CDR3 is TGTGCCAGCAGCTTAGACGGGGTTCGGTGGAACACCGGGGAGCTGTTTTTT. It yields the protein CASSLDGVRWNTGELFF.

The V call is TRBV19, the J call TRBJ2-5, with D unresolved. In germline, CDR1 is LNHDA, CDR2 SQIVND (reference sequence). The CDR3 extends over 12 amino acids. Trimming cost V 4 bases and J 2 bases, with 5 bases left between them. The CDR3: CASSRAQETQYF. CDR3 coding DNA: TGTGCCAGTAGTAGGGCACAAGAGACCCAGTACTTC. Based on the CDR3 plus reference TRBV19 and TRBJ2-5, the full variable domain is DGGITQSPKYLFRKEGQNVTLSCEQNLNHDAMYWYRQDPGQGLRLIYYSQIVNDFQKGDIAEGYSVSREKKESFPLTVTSAQKNPTAFYLCASSRAQETQYFGPGTRLLVL.

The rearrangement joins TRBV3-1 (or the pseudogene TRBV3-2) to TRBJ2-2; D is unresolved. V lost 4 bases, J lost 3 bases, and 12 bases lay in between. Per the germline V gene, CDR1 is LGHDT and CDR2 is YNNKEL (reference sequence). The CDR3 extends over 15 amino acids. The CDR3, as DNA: TGTGCCAGCAGCCCCTCCCCTACCGACACCGGGGAGCTGTTTTTT. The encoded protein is CASSPSPTDTGELFF.

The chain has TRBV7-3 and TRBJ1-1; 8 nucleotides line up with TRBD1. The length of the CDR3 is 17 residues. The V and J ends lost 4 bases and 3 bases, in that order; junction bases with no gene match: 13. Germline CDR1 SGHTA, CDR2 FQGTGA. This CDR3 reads CASSSSVPGGVHTEAFF. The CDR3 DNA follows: TGTGCCAGCAGCTCGTCCGTCCCAGGGGGCGTCCACACTGAAGCTTTCTTT.

The CDR3 is CASSGSDYEQYF. The CDR3 nucleotides are TGTGCCAGCAGTGGCTCAGACTACGAGCAGTACTTC. The V and J genes are TRBV25-1 and TRBJ2-7; D call uncertain. V dropped 4 bases and J dropped 3 bases, with 7 bases sitting between them. The CDR3 consists of 12 residues. CDR1 is MGHDK and CDR2 is SYGVNS in the germline V gene.

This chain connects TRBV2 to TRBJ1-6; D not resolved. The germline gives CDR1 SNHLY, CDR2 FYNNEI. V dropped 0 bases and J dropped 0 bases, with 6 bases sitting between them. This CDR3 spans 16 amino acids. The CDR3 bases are TGTGCCAGCAGTGAAGCCACGAGCTCCTATAATTCACCCCTCCACTTT. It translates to CASSEATSSYNSPLHF.

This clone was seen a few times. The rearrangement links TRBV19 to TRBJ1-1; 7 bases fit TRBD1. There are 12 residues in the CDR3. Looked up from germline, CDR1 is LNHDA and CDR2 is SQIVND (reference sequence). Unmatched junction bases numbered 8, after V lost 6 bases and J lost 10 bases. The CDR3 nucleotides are TGTGCCAGTAGCACTGAGGGGGCCGGAGCTTTCTTT. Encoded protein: CASSTEGAGAFF.

The CDR3 protein is CASTSDSTVRAAFF. CDR3 coding DNA: TGTGCCAGCACCTCAGATAGCACGGTCAGGGCAGCTTTCTTT. The genes are TRBV28 and TRBJ1-1; D is perhaps TRBD1 (5 bases). Germline-derived CDR1 and CDR2 are MDHEN and SYDVKM. V dropped 7 bases and J dropped 10 bases, with 22 bases sitting between them. CDR3 length: 14 amino acids.

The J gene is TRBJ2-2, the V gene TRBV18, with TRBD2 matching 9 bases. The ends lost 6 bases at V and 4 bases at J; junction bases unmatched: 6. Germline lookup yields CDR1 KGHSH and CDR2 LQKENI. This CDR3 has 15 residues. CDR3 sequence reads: CASSSGAGGTGELFF. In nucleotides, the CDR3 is TGTGCCAGCTCCTCAGGAGCGGGGGGCACCGGGGAGCTGTTTTTT.

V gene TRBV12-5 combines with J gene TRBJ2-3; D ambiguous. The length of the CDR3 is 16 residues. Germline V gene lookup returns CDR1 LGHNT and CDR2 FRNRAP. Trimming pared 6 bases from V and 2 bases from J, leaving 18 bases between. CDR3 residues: CASGFSDSQSTDTQYF. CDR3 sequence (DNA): TGTGCTAGTGGCTTCTCCGACTCGCAATCCACAGATACGCAGTATTTT. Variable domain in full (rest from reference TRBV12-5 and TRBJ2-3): DARVTQTPRHKVTEMGQEVTMRCQPILGHNTVFWYRQTMMQGLELLAYFRNRAPLDDSGMPKDRFSAEMPDATLATLKIQPSEPRDSAVYFCASGFSDSQSTDTQYFGPGTRLTVL.

The CDR3 protein is CASSFRDSTYNEQFF. The CDR3 coding sequence is TGTGCCAGCAGCTTCCGGGACTCCACCTACAATGAGCAGTTCTTC. The chain employs TRBV13 and TRBJ2-1; D possibly corresponds to TRBD2 (6 bases). The CDR3 spans 15 residues. Per germline, CDR1 PRHDT and CDR2 FYEKMQ (reference sequence). The V end lost 3 bases, the J end lost 2 bases, and 11 bases lay between the germline ends.

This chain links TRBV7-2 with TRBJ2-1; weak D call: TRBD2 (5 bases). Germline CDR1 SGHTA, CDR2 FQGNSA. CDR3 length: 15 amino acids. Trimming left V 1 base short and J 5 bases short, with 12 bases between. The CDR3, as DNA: TGTGCCAGCAGCTTAGTGGGAGCGGCAAACAATGAGCAGTTCTTC. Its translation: CASSLVGAANNEQFF.

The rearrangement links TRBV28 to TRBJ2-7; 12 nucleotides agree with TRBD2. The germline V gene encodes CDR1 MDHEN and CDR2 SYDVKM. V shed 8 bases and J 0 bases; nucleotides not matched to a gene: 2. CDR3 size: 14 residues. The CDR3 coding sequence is TGTGCCAGCCTGACTAGCGGGGGCTCCTACGAGCAGTACTTC. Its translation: CASLTSGGSYEQYF.

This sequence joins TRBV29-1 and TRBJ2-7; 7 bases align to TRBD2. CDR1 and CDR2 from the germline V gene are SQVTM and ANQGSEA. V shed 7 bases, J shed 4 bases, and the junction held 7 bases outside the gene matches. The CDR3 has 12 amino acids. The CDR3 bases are TGCAGCGCCCTGGGGAGGGGATACGAGCAGTACTTC. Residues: CSALGRGYEQYF.

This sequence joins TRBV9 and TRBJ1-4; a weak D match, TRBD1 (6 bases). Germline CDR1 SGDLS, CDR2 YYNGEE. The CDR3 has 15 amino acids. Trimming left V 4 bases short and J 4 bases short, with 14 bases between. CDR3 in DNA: TGTGCCAGCAGCCCCCGCTCGGACAGTAATGAAAAACTGTTTTTT. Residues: CASSPRSDSNEKLFF.

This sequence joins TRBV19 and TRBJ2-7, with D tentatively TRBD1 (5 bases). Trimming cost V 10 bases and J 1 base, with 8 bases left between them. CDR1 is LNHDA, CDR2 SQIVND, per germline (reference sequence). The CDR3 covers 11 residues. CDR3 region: CATRQSYEQYF. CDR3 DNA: TGTGCCACAAGACAGTCCTACGAGCAGTACTTC.

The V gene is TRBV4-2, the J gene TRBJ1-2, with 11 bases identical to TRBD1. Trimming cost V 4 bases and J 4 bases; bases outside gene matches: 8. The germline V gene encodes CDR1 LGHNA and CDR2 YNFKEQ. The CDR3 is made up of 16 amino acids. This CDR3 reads CASSLGGQGAGYGYTF. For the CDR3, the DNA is TGTGCCAGCAGCCTCGGCGGACAGGGGGCCGGCTATGGCTACACCTTC.

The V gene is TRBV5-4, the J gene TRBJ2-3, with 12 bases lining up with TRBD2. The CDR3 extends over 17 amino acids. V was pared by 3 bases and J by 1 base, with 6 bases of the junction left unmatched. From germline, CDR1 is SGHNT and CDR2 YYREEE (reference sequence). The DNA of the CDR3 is TGTGCCAGCAGCTATTCTAGCGGGGGGGCACGCACAGATACGCAGTATTTT. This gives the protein CASSYSSGGARTDTQYF. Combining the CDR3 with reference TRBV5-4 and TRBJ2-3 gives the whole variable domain ETGVTQSPTHLIKTRGQQVTLRCSSQSGHNTVSWYQQALGQGPQFIFQYYREEENGRGNFPPRFSGLQFPNYSSELNVNALELDDSALYLCASSYSSGGARTDTQYFGPGTRLTVL.